The present entry profiles one T cell receptor (beta chain) with its context. Its antigen remains unknown. The sample comes from a study of OX40 agonist ivuxolimab in advanced cancers. Study at large: Over 30% of patients had received prior checkpoint inhibitor therapy.

Study-wide results and caveats: More expanded clones were found, on average, in CD8+ than in CD4+ T cells. Researchers did not determine the expanded peripheral T cells' antigen specificity.

Exclusion of a patient followed from autoimmune disease history or systemic immunosuppression. Germline CDR1 is SGHTS and CDR2 is YDEGEE. The CDR3 length is 16 residues. Trimming removed 4 bases from V and 0 bases from J, with 15 bases in between. Profiled with immunoSEQ multiplex PCR; TCRdb holds only in-frame clones, not every one. The repertoire holds approximately 74,000 clones, with around nine tenths as singletons. The specimen was CD4+ or CD8+ T cells sorted from blood, collected in a trial of the OX40 agonist ivuxolimab. The chain couples TRBV5-8 to TRBJ2-3; D is perhaps TRBD1 (6 bases). This TCR derives from an adult with an advanced solid tumor such as melanoma, head and neck, liver or kidney cancer. The CDR3 loop is CASSPRQATSTDTQYF. CDR3 nucleotide sequence: TGTGCCAGCAGCCCCAGACAGGCCACTAGCACAGATACGCAGTATTTT.